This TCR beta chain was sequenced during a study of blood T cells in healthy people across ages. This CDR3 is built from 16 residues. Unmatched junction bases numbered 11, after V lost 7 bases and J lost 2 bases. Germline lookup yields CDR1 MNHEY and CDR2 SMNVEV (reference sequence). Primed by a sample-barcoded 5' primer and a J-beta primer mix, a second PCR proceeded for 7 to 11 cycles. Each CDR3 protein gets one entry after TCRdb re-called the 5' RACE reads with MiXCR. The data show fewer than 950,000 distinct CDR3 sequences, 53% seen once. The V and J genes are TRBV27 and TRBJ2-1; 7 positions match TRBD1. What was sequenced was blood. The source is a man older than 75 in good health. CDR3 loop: CASKTRTGLTYNEQFF. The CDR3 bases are TGTGCCAGCAAAACCAGGACAGGACTTACCTACAATGAGCAGTTCTTC.